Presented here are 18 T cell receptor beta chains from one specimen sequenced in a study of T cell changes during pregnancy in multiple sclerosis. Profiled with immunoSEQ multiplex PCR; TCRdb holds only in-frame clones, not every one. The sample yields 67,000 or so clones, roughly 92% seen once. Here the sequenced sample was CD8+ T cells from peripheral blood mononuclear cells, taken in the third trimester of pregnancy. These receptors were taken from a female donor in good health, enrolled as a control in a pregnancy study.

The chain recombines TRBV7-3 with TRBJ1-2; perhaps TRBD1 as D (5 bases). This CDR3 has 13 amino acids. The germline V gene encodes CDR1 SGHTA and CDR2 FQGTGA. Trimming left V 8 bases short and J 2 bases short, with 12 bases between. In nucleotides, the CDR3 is TGTGCCAGCGGTGGGGCCGGGAACTATGGCTACACCTTC. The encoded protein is CASGGAGNYGYTF.

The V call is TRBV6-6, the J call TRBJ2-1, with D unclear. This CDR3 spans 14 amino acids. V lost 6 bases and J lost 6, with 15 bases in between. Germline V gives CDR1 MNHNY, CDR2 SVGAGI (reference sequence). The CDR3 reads CASRAAQVVNEQFF. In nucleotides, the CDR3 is TGTGCCAGCAGAGCTGCGCAGGTTGTCAATGAGCAGTTCTTC.

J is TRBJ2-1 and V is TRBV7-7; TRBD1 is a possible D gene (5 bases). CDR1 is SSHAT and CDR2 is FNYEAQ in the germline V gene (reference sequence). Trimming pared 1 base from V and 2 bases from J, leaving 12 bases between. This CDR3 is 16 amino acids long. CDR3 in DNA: TGTGCCAGCAGCTTAGAGGGTCAGGGTCCCTACAATGAGCAGTTCTTC. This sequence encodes CASSLEGQGPYNEQFF.

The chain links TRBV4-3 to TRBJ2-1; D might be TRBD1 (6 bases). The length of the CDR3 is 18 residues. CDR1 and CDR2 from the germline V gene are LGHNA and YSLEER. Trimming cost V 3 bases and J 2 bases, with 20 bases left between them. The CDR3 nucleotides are TGCGCCAGCAGCCACTTGCTATTACAGGGACCTGCCTACAATGAGCAGTTCTTC. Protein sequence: CASSHLLLQGPAYNEQFF.

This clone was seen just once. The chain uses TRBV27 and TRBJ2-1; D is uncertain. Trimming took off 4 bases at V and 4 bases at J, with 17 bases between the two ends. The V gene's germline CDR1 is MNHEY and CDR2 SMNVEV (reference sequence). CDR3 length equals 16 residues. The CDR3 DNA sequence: TGTGCCAGCAGTTCACTCGGGTCCACGATTTACAATGAGCAGTTCTTC. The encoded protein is CASSSLGSTIYNEQFF.

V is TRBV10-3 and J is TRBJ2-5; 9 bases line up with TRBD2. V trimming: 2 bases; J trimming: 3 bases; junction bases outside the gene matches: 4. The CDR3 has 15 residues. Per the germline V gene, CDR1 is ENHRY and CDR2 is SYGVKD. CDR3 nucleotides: TGTGCCATCAGTGAGGGGACTAGCACAGAAGAGACCCAGTACTTC. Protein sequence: CAISEGTSTEETQYF.

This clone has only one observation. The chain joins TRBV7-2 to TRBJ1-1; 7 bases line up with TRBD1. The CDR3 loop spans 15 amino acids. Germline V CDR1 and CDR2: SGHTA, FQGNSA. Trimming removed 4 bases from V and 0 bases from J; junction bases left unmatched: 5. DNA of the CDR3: TGTGCCAGCAGCTCCTTGGGACAGTTGAACACTGAAGCTTTCTTT. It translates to CASSSLGQLNTEAFF.

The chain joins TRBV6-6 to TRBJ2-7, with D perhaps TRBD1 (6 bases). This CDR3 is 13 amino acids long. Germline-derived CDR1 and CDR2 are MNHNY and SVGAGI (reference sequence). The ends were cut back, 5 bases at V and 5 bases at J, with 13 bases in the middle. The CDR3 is CASSTPGQDEQYF. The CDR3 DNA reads TGTGCCAGCAGTACACCGGGACAAGACGAGCAGTACTTC.

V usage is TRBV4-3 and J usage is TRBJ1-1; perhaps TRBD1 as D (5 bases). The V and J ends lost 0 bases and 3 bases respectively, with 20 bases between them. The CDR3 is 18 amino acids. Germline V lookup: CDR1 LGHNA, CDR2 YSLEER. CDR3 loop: CASSQDPGIQAPDTEAFF. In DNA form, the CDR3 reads TGCGCCAGCAGCCAAGATCCTGGGATACAGGCCCCGGACACTGAAGCTTTCTTT.

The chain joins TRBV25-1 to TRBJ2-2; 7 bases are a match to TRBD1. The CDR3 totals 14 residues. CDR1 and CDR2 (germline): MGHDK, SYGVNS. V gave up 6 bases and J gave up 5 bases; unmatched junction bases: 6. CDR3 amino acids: CASRDDRETGELFF. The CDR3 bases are TGTGCCAGCAGAGATGACAGGGAGACCGGGGAGCTGTTTTTT.

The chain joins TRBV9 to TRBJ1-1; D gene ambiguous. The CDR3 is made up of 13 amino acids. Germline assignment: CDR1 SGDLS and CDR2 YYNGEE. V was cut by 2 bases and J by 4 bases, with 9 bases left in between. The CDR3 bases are TGTGCCAGCAGCGTGGGCGGGATCACTGAAGCTTTCTTT. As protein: CASSVGGITEAFF.

The CDR3, as DNA: TGTGCCAGCAGCGTATTGGGGACAGGGGTTGATGAGCAGTTCTTC. This encodes CASSVLGTGVDEQFF. The chain links TRBV9 to TRBJ2-1; 10 nucleotides agree with TRBD1. This CDR3 contains 15 residues. Per germline, CDR1 SGDLS and CDR2 YYNGEE. V dropped 1 base and J dropped 8; count of bases not matched to a gene: 6.

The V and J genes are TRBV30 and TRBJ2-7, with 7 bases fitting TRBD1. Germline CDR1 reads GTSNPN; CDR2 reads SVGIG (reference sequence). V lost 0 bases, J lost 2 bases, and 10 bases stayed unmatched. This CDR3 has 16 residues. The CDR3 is CAWSVIPDRPTYEQYF. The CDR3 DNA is TGTGCCTGGAGTGTTATCCCGGACAGGCCAACCTACGAGCAGTACTTC.

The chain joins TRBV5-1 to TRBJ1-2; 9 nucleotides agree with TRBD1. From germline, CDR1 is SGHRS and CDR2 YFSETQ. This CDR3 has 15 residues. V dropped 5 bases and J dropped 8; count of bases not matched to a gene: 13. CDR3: CASSSGTGSLRGYTF. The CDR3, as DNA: TGCGCCAGCAGTTCCGGGACAGGGTCCCTTCGGGGCTACACCTTC.

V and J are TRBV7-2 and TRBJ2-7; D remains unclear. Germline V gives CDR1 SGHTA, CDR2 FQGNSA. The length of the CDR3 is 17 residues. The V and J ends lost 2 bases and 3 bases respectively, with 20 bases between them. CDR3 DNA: TGTGCCAGCAGCTTACGCCGAGGTTTGCGAGAGCTCTACGAGCAGTACTTC. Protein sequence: CASSLRRGLRELYEQYF.

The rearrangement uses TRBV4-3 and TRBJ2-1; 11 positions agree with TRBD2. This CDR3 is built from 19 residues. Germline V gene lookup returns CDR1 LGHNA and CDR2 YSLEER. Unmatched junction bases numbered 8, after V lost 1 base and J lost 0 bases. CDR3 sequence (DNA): TGCGCCAGCAGCCAAGTCCCTAGCGGGGGGCAATACTCCTACAATGAGCAGTTCTTC. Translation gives CASSQVPSGGQYSYNEQFF.

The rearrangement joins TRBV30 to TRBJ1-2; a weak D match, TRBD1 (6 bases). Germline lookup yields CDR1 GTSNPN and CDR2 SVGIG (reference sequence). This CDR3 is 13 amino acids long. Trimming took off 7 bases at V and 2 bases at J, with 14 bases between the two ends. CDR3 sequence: CASELGQNYGYTF. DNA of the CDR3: TGTGCCTCGGAGCTCGGACAGAACTATGGCTACACCTTC.

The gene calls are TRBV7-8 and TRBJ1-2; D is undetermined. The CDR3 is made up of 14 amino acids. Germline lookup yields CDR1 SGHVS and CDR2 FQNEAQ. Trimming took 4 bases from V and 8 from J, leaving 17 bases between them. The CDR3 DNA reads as TGTGCCAGCAGCTCGGACTACAAACTTCAGGGCTACACCTTC. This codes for CASSSDYKLQGYTF.